One and the same sample provided the 17 T cell receptor beta chains below, sequenced in a study of blood T cell repertoires in COVID-19. Profiling relied on immunoSEQ multiplex PCR, and the TCRdb table lists in-frame clones only, not all of them. The sample contains approximately 90,000 clones, roughly nine tenths of which appear only once. The sequencing sample was made of peripheral blood. These receptors all come from a man aged 55 to 69 with acute or convalescent COVID-19.

The chain recombines TRBV5-5 with TRBJ2-3, with 7 positions matching TRBD2. Germline V gene sequence: CDR1 SGHKS, CDR2 YYEKEE (reference sequence). The CDR3 sequence is 14 residues long. The J segment lost 3 bases and the V segment lost 0 bases, leaving 1 base of the junction unmatched. CDR3 bases: TGTGCCAGCAGCTTGGCCGGGGGGACAGATACGCAGTATTTT. Amino acids: CASSLAGGTDTQYF.

This rearrangement joins TRBV25-1 to TRBJ1-1, with D unresolved. Germline CDR1 reads MGHDK; CDR2 reads SYGVNS. This CDR3 has 11 amino acids. V was pared by 6 bases and J by 4 bases, with 6 bases between. CDR3 region: CASSYVTEAFF. The CDR3 DNA reads TGTGCCAGCAGCTACGTCACTGAAGCTTTCTTT. The variable domain in full, completed from reference TRBV25-1 and TRBJ1-1, reads EADIYQTPRYLVIGTGKKITLECSQTMGHDKMYWYQQDPGMELHLIHYSYGVNSTEKGDLSSESTVSRIRTEHFPLTLESARPSHTSQYLCASSYVTEAFFGQGTRLTVV.

The chain joins TRBV5-1 to TRBJ2-1; perhaps TRBD2 as D (6 bases). This CDR3 region has 16 residues. Between the trimmed V and J ends, which lost 2 bases and 3 bases, there was a span of 15 bases. Germline V gives CDR1 SGHRS, CDR2 YFSETQ. The DNA for the CDR3 is TGCGCCAGCAGCTTTCAACCAGCGGGTCTCTACAATGAGCAGTTCTTC. It yields the protein CASSFQPAGLYNEQFF.

V gene TRBV28 combines with J gene TRBJ1-5; D perhaps matches TRBD1 (5 bases). The CDR3 extends over 15 amino acids. Germline V gene sequence: CDR1 MDHEN, CDR2 SYDVKM. V was shortened by 4 bases and J by 6 bases, with 16 bases between the two germline ends. The CDR3 coding sequence is TGTGCCAGCAGTTCCGCCGGCAGGGTAAGTCAGCCCCAGCATTTT. Protein sequence: CASSSAGRVSQPQHF.

V and J are TRBV2 and TRBJ1-2; tentative D call: TRBD1 (6 bases). The CDR3 is made up of 13 amino acids. Germline CDR1 SNHLY, CDR2 FYNNEI. Trimming pared 7 bases from V and 4 bases from J, leaving 13 bases between. Here the CDR3 reads CASIPGAGYGYTF. In DNA form, the CDR3 reads TGTGCCAGCATCCCAGGGGCTGGCTATGGCTACACCTTC.

This chain links TRBV19 with TRBJ1-2; D is unclear. Per germline, CDR1 LNHDA and CDR2 SQIVND (reference sequence). This CDR3 contains 14 residues. V was cut by 1 base and J by 5 bases, with 11 bases left in between. The CDR3: CASSIVPGDYGYTF. DNA of the CDR3: TGTGCCAGTAGTATAGTGCCGGGTGATTATGGCTACACCTTC.

The chain is built from TRBV6-2 or TRBV6-3 and TRBJ2-2; D unclear. The germline gives CDR1 MNHEY, CDR2 SVGEGT. Between the trimmed V and J ends, which lost 5 bases and 6 bases, there was a span of 10 bases. This CDR3 spans 13 amino acids. The CDR3 reads CASSRVLAGELFF. Written as DNA, the CDR3 is TGTGCCAGCAGTCGGGTCCTTGCCGGGGAGCTGTTTTTT.

A note on this clone: Germline is not matched at one junction end, which may reflect a read error. The V and J genes are TRBV6-5 and TRBJ1-4, with D possibly being TRBD1 (6 bases). Germline V gene sequence: CDR1 MNHEY, CDR2 SVGAGI. The CDR3 contains 13 residues. The CDR3 DNA is TGTGCCAGCAGTTACTCGCAGGGGCGTCAACTAAACTTT. This gives the protein CASSYSQGRQLNF.

The V and J genes are TRBV5-1 and TRBJ2-5, with 12 bases matching TRBD2. V was clipped by 0 bases and J by 3 bases; unmatched bases: 3. CDR1 and CDR2 from the germline V gene are SGHRS and YFSETQ. The CDR3 sequence is 16 residues long. Here the CDR3 DNA reads TGCGCCAGCAGCTTGGTGGCTAGCGGGGGGGAAGAGACCCAGTACTTC. It translates to CASSLVASGGEETQYF.

This clone was observed a single time. The chain joins TRBV19 to TRBJ1-2; 9 bases map to TRBD1. This CDR3 is 15 amino acids long. V trimming: 3 bases; J trimming: 9 bases; junction bases outside the gene matches: 11. The germline CDR1 and CDR2 sequences are LNHDA and SQIVND (reference sequence). The CDR3 reads CASSIKGQGGNRYTF. The CDR3 bases are TGTGCCAGTAGTATTAAGGGACAGGGAGGGAATCGCTACACCTTC.

This chain joins TRBV10-3 and TRBJ2-5; 8 bases align to TRBD2. V gave up 3 bases and J gave up 1 base; unmatched junction bases: 10. Germline lookup yields CDR1 ENHRY and CDR2 SYGVKD. There are 17 residues in the CDR3. The DNA of the CDR3 is TGTGCCATCAGTGACTCGCCCGGACTAGCAGGCCAAGAGACCCAGTACTTC. The encoded protein is CAISDSPGLAGQETQYF.

J is TRBJ2-7 and V is TRBV27; tentatively, D is TRBD1 (5 bases). V was shortened by 6 bases and J by 3 bases, with 12 bases between the two germline ends. In germline, CDR1 is MNHEY, CDR2 SMNVEV (reference sequence). The CDR3 covers 13 residues. Written as DNA, the CDR3 is TGTGCCAGCAGCCTAAAACAGGACTACGAGCAGTACTTC. Protein product: CASSLKQDYEQYF.

This chain links TRBV5-1 with TRBJ1-2, with 11 bases matching TRBD1. The CDR3 is 15 amino acids. The junction had 7 bases not matched to a gene; V was cut back by 4 bases and J by 5 bases. The germline CDR1 and CDR2 sequences are SGHRS and YFSETQ. This CDR3 is CASSTGQGALYGYTF. The CDR3 bases are TGCGCCAGCAGCACCGGACAGGGGGCGCTTTATGGCTACACCTTC. The full variable domain, completed using reference TRBV5-1 and TRBJ1-2, is KAGVTQTPRYLIKTRGQQVTLSCSPISGHRSVSWYQQTPGQGLQFLFEYFSETQRNKGNFPGRFSGRQFSNSRSEMNVSTLELGDSALYLCASSTGQGALYGYTFGSGTRLTVV.

The chain uses TRBV5-1 and TRBJ1-4, with D maybe TRBD1 (6 bases). The V gene lost 1 base and the J gene lost 5 bases, with 9 bases spanning the gap. This CDR3 has 14 amino acids. Germline CDR1 is SGHRS and CDR2 is YFSETQ. CDR3 nucleotide sequence: TGCGCCAGCAGCTTGACAGGGAGCAATGAAAAACTGTTTTTT. This gives the protein CASSLTGSNEKLFF.

The CDR3 bases are TGTGCCAGCAGCCCCCCAGGGGAGTATAATTCACCCCTCCACTTT. This codes for CASSPPGEYNSPLHF. The V gene is TRBV4-2, the J gene TRBJ1-6; possible D gene TRBD1, 6 bases. Per germline, CDR1 LGHNA and CDR2 YNFKEQ. CDR3 length equals 15 residues. Trimming took off 4 bases at V and 4 bases at J, with 11 bases between the two ends.

This clone was detected once. The chain joins TRBV5-8 to TRBJ2-1; a possible D gene is TRBD2 (5 bases). V was pared by 1 base and J by 0 bases, with 8 bases between. Germline V gene sequence: CDR1 SGHTS, CDR2 YDEGEE. This CDR3 has 15 residues. The CDR3 spells CASSLFGDSYNEQFF. CDR3 DNA: TGTGCCAGCAGCTTGTTCGGGGACTCCTACAATGAGCAGTTCTTC.

J is TRBJ1-2 and V is TRBV2; no definite D call. Germline V gene data show CDR1 as SNHLY and CDR2 as FYNNEI. This CDR3 contains 10 residues. Trimming shortened V by 8 bases and J by 7 bases, and 8 bases separated the two germline ends. CDR3 bases: TGTGCCAGCGGGCTGGGTGGCTACACCTTC. Encoded protein: CASGLGGYTF.